This T cell receptor beta chain stems from a study of Graves' ophthalmopathy and Graves' hyperthyroidism. The overall study: Peripheral blood was gathered at the point of initial diagnosis, before any treatment started.

Many counts were recorded for this clonotype. The CDR3 runs to 14 residues. V was clipped by 3 bases and J by 7 bases, with 15 bases between them. Germline CDR1 reads MNHEY; CDR2 reads SMNVEV (reference sequence). RNA transcripts yielded amplified TCR beta CDR3 regions. A first-round RT-PCR used HTBI primers, followed by a second-round multiplex PCR. TCRdb ran MiXCR on the multiplex PCR reads and lists one entry per CDR3 protein. Of roughly 420,000 distinct CDR3 sequences in the sample, 20% to 25% were seen once. The rearrangement uses TRBV27 and TRBJ1-1, with a tentative D call TRBD1 (5 bases). This TCR was sampled from a young woman with stable Graves' hyperthyroidism. Sample: peripheral blood. The DNA of the CDR3 is TGTGCCAGCAGTTTGTCAGTCGGACACTATGAAGCTTTCTTT. Translated: CASSLSVGHYEAFF.